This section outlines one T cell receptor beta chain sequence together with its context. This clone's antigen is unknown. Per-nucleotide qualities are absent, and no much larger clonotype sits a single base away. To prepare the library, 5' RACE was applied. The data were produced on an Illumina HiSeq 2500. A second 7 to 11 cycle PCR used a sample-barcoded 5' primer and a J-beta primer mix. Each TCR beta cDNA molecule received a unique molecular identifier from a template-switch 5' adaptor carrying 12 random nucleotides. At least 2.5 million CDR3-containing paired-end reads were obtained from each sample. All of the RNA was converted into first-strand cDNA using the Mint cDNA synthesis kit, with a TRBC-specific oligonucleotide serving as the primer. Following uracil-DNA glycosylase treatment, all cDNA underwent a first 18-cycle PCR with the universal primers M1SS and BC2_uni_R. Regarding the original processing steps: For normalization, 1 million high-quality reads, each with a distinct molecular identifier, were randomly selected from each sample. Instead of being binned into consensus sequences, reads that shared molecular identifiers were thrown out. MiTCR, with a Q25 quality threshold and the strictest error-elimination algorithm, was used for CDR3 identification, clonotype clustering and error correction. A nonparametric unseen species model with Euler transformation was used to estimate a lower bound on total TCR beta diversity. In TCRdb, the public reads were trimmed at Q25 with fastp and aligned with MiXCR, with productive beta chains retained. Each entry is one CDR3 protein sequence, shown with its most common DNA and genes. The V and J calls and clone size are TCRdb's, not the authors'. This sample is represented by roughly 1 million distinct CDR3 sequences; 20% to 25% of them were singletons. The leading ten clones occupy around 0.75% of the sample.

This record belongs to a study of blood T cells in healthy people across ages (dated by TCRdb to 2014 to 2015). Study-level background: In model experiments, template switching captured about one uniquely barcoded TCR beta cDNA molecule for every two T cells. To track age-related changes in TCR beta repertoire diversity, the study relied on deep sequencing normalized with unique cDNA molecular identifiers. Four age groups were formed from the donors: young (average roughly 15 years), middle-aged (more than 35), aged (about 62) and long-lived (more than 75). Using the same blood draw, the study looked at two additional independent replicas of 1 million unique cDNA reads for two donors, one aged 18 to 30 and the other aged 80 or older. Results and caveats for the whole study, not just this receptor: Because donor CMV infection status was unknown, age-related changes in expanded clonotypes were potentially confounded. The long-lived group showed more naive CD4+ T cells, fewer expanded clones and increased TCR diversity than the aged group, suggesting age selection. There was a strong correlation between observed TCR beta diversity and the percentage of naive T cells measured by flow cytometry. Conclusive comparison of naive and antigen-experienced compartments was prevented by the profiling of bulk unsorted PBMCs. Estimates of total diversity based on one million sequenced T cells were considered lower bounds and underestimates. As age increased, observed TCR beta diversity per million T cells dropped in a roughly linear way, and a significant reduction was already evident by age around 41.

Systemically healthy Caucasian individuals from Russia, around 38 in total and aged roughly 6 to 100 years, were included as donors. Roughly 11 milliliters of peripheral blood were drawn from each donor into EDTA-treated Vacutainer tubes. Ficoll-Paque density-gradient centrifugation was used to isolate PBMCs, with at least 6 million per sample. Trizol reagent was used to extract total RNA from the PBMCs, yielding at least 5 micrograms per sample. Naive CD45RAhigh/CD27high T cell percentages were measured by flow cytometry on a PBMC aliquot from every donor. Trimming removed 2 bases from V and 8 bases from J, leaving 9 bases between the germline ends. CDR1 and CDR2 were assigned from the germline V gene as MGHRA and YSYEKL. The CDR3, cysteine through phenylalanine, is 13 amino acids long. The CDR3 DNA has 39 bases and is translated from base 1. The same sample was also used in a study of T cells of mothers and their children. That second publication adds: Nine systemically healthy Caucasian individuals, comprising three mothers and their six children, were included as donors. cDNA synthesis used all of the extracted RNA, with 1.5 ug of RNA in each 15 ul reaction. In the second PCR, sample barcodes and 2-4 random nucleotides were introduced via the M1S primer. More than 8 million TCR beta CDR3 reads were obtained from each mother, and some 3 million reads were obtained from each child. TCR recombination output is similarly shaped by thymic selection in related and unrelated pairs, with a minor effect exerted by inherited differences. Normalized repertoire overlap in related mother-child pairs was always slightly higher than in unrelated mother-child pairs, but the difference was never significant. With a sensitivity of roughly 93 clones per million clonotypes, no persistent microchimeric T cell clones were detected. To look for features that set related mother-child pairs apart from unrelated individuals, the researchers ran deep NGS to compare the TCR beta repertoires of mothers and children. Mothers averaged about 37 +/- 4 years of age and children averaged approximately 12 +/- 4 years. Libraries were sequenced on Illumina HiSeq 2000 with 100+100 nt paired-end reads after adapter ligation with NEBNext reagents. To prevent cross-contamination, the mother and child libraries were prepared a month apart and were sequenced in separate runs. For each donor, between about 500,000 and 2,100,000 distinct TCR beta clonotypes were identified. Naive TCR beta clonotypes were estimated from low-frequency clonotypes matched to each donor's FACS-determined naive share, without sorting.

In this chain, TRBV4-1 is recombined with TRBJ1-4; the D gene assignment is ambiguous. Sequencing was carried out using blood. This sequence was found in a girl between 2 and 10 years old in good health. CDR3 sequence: CASSQLAREKLFF. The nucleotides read TGCGCCAGCAGCCAACTGGCGAGAGAAAAACTGTTTTTT.